One and the same sample provided the 7 T cell receptor beta chains below, sequenced in a study of blood T cell repertoires in COVID-19 (dated by TCRdb to between 2020 and 2021). Library preparation used the immunoSEQ multiplex PCR assay. As stored in TCRdb, this immuneACCESS dataset retains in-frame rearrangements with V and J assigned. A fraction of the clones does not appear; measured against another copy, unresolved V genes explain less than half of the discrepancy, and the remainder lacks a known reason. Counted in this sample were 130,000 to 150,000 clones; roughly 81% of them appeared once. The ten top clones hold more than 7% of the sample. The sequenced sample was peripheral blood. These receptors were taken from a human donor with acute or convalescent COVID-19. The donor label of this sample is uncertain.

V and J are TRBV2 and TRBJ1-1; D gene ambiguous. Germline V gene sequence: CDR1 SNHLY, CDR2 FYNNEI. The CDR3 has 13 amino acids. V dropped 6 bases and J dropped 1 base, with 9 bases sitting between them. CDR3 amino acids: CASRRLPNTEAFF. The CDR3 nucleotides read TGTGCCAGCAGGAGGCTGCCGAACACTGAAGCTTTCTTT.

The chain carries TRBV5-4 and TRBJ2-3; 11 bases are a match to TRBD2. CDR1 SGHNT and CDR2 YYREEE come from the germline V gene (reference sequence). There are 15 residues in the CDR3. The trim removed 2 bases at V and 4 bases at J, leaving 3 bases unmatched. Here the CDR3 reads CASSFSGGAPDTQYF. The CDR3 DNA reads as TGTGCCAGCAGCTTTAGCGGGGGGGCCCCAGATACGCAGTATTTT.

This clone was seen once. V is TRBV5-1 and J is TRBJ1-4, with 8 bases identical to TRBD1. Per the germline V gene, CDR1 is SGHRS and CDR2 is YFSETQ. The trim removed 2 bases at V and 10 bases at J, leaving 7 bases unmatched. The CDR3 sequence is 14 residues long. The CDR3 spells CASSLQGVPSKLFF. The CDR3 region has the DNA TGCGCCAGCAGCTTACAGGGGGTGCCGTCAAAACTGTTTTTT.

The V gene is TRBV30, the J gene TRBJ2-7; no clear D gene. The germline V gene has CDR1 GTSNPN and CDR2 SVGIG (reference sequence). Between the trimmed V and J ends, which lost 0 bases and 6 bases, there was a span of 12 bases. There are 13 residues in the CDR3. The CDR3 spells CAWSVAFLGEQYV. In DNA, the CDR3 is TGTGCCTGGAGTGTAGCGTTCCTAGGCGAGCAGTACGTC.

This clone was counted a few times. The J gene is TRBJ2-2, the V gene TRBV5-1; 8 positions match TRBD1. The V and J ends lost 4 bases and 7 bases, in that order; junction bases with no gene match: 9. The CDR3 extends over 15 amino acids. Germline values: CDR1 SGHRS, CDR2 YFSETQ. The CDR3 bases are TGCGCCAGCAGCCCGTTGGACAGGGCGGTCGGGGAGCTGTTTTTT. Translating gives CASSPLDRAVGELFF.

The V gene is TRBV27, the J gene TRBJ2-1; a weak D match, TRBD2 (6 bases). V dropped 2 bases and J dropped 6 bases, with 14 bases sitting between them. Germline V gene lookup returns CDR1 MNHEY and CDR2 SMNVEV (reference sequence). This CDR3 has 15 amino acids. CDR3 coding DNA: TGTGCCAGCAGTTTAGGGAACCGCGGGGTCAATGAGCAGTTCTTC. Its translation is CASSLGNRGVNEQFF.

The CDR3 region has the DNA TGTGCCACCAGTGATTTGCCGGGACAGGGGATCTATGGCTACACCTTC. This sequence encodes CATSDLPGQGIYGYTF. The J gene is TRBJ1-2, the V gene TRBV24-1; 10 bases are shared with TRBD1. The CDR3 is made up of 16 amino acids. Looked up from germline, CDR1 is KGHDR and CDR2 is SFDVKD. Germline trimming cut 0 bases from V and 4 bases from J; bases unmatched to any gene: 4.